This T cell receptor (beta chain) was documented in a study of cytomegalovirus exposure and HLA in healthy donors. Regarding the study as a whole: In vitro, three CMV-associated chains proved specific for CMV antigens. Clonal expansion was found to be greater in HLA-associated TCR beta chains than in equally common others in a later analysis.

Details on this clone: The antigen is not known.

The PCR ran on 60 Vbeta and 13 Jbeta primers. The data were produced by immunoSEQ multiplex PCR, yet TCRdb's version contains in-frame clones alone and is incomplete. The sample gives more than 85,000 clones, approximately 82% of which show up once; 8.2% is in the top ten. CDR1 is SGDLS, CDR2 YYNGEE, per germline. Trimming removed 3 bases from V and 6 bases from J; junction bases left unmatched: 2. CDR3 length: 14 amino acids. This receptor was identified in a man aged 35 to 55 in good health and CMV-seropositive. The chain employs TRBV9 and TRBJ2-3, with 12 bases matching TRBD2. Sequencing was performed on PBMCs. The CDR3 loop is CASSASGGADTQYF. For the CDR3, the DNA is TGTGCCAGCAGCGCTAGCGGGGGGGCGGATACGCAGTATTTT.